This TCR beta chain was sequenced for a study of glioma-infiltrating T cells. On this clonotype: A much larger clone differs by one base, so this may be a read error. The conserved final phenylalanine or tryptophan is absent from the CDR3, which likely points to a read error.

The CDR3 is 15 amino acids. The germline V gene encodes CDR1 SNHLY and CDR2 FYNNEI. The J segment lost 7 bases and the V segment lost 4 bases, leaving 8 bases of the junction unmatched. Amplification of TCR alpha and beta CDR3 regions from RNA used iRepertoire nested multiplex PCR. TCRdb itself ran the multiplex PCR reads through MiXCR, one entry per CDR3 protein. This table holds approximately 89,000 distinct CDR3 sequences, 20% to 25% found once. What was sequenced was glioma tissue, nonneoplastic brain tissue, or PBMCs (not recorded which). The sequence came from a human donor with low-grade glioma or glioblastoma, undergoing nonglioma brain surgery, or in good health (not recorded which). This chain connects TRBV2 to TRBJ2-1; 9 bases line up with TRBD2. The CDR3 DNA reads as TGTGCCAGCAGTGCTCCGGGACTAGCATCGAATGAGCAGTTCCTC. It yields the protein CASSAPGLASNEQFL.